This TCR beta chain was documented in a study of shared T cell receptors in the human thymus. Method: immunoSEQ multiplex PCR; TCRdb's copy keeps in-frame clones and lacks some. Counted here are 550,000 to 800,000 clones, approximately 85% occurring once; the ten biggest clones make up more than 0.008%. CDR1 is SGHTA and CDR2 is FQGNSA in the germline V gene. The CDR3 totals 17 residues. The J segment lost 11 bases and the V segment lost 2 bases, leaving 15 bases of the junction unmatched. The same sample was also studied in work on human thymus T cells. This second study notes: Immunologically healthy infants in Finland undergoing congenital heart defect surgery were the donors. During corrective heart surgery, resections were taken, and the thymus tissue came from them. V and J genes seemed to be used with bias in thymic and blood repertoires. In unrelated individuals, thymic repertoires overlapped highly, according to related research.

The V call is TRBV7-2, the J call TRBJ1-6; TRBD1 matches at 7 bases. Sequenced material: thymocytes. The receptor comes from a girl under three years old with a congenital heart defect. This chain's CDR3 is CASSLRRGGQHWAPLHF. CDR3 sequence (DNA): TGTGCCAGCAGCTTAAGGAGAGGGGGACAGCACTGGGCACCCCTCCACTTT.